Ten or more counts support the clone carrying this TCR beta chain. Its target is unknown. This record comes from a study of CD8 T cells in ankylosing spondylitis. Notes on the study in general: A motif of fewer than ten highly homologous TCR beta variants was seen as apparently characteristic of ankylosing spondylitis blood. Disease-linked clones reportedly concentrated significantly in matched ankylosing spondylitis synovial fluid.

Quantitative 5'-RACE was performed with molecular barcodes, and it yielded the TCR beta libraries. TCRdb recomputed calls from the 5' RACE reads with MiXCR, one row per CDR3 protein. The sample consists of roughly 250,000 distinct CDR3 sequences, 8% to 9.5% of them appearing once. The CDR3 extends over 14 amino acids. Trimming removed 0 bases from V and 3 bases from J, with 12 bases in between. CDR1 is DFQATT, CDR2 SNEGSKA, per germline (reference sequence). This receptor was taken from a male donor with ankylosing spondylitis or in good health (not recorded which). Sample: blood, either unsorted or a sorted T cell fraction (not recorded which). The gene calls are TRBV20-1 and TRBJ2-7; D is perhaps TRBD1 (5 bases). Here the CDR3 DNA reads TGCAGTGCTAGAGATCTAGGGGCACTCTACGAGCAGTACTTC. Translation: CSARDLGALYEQYF.